This T cell receptor (beta chain) derives from a study of PD-1 blockade in classical Hodgkin lymphoma. CDR1 is ENHRY, CDR2 SYGVKD, per germline. This CDR3 is built from 14 residues. Trimming removed 2 bases from V and 3 bases from J, with 11 bases in between. Study observations and caveats: While CD8+ TCR diversity did not rise significantly by C4D1, CD4+ TCR diversity did. Whoever responded completely had baseline diversity much like that seen in newly diagnosed patients.

Some clones are missing from TCRdb's copy, which holds only in-frame ones; the method was immunoSEQ multiplex PCR. The sample shows 45,000 to 65,000 clones, around 67% of them seen only once. Each patient's relapse followed autologous stem cell transplantation, and brentuximab vedotin exposure varied. Worth noting for this clone: Its antigen is currently unknown.

The J gene is TRBJ2-7, the V gene TRBV10-3; maybe TRBD1 (5 bases). Sequenced here: peripheral blood mononuclear cells (PBMCs), sampled before the second cycle of nivolumab. The clonotype was recovered from a human donor with classical Hodgkin lymphoma. The CDR3 DNA reads TGTGCCATCAGTGAGAGGGGATTGGACTACGAGCAGTACTTC. This codes for CAISERGLDYEQYF.